These 21 T cell receptor beta chains came from one sample sequenced in a study of radiation and T cells in renal cell carcinoma. Clones were read by immunoSEQ multiplex PCR, and TCRdb kept only the in-frame ones, dropping some. Among fewer than 150,000 clones listed, around nine tenths were seen once. This sample's time point: blood 2 weeks post-SBRT. This sample's treatment: 15 Gy SBRT to primary tumor, nephrectomy 4 weeks later. The sequences come from blood, collected from a patient whose treatment included radiotherapy and nephrectomy. These receptors originate from a woman in her sixties or seventies with renal cell carcinoma.

The rearrangement uses TRBV30 and TRBJ1-5, with D unclear. The germline gives CDR1 GTSNPN, CDR2 SVGIG (reference sequence). CDR3 length: 13 residues. Trimming removed 1 base from V and 7 bases from J, with 11 bases in between. The CDR3 DNA is TGTGCCTGGAGTGGCATCCTGGGGCAGCCCCAGCATTTT. It is translated as CAWSGILGQPQHF.

This clone was recorded only once. The chain couples TRBV19 to TRBJ1-2; 7 positions match TRBD1. The length of the CDR3 is 14 residues. CDR1 is LNHDA, CDR2 SQIVND, per germline (reference sequence). Trimming took 5 bases from V and 3 from J; bases not matched to a gene: 6. Here the CDR3 DNA reads TGTGCCAGTAGTCCTACAGGGGACCACTATGGCTACACCTTC. Its translation is CASSPTGDHYGYTF.

The chain is built from TRBV19 and TRBJ1-1; 7 positions match TRBD1. Germline-derived CDR1 and CDR2 are LNHDA and SQIVND (reference sequence). The ends lost 7 bases at V and 0 bases at J; junction bases unmatched: 5. This CDR3 region has 14 residues. The CDR3 loop is CASTTTGLNTEAFF. The CDR3 DNA is TGTGCCAGTACCACGACAGGGCTGAACACTGAAGCTTTCTTT.

The chain joins TRBV28 to TRBJ1-1, with D possibly matching TRBD1 (5 bases). The V end was cut by 6 bases, the J end by 4 bases, with 12 bases between. Germline CDR1 reads MDHEN; CDR2 reads SYDVKM. The CDR3 contains 13 residues. The CDR3 DNA reads as TGTGCCAGCAGCGGGACGCCGGGCACTGAAGCTTTCTTT. Translated, it gives CASSGTPGTEAFF.

In this sample, this clone turned up once. This sequence joins TRBV11-2 and TRBJ2-3; 9 bases are shared with TRBD2. Trimming took 0 bases from V and 6 from J; bases not matched to a gene: 4. The CDR3 runs to 15 residues. Germline V gene lookup returns CDR1 SGHAT and CDR2 FQNNGV. The CDR3 nucleotides are TGTGCCAGCAGCTTAGATCGGCTAGCGGGGGATACGCAGTATTTT. Protein sequence: CASSLDRLAGDTQYF.

This sequence joins TRBV7-2 and TRBJ1-6; D is perhaps TRBD1 (5 bases). CDR1 SGHTA and CDR2 FQGNSA come from the germline V gene. The CDR3 is 12 residues long. V was pared by 3 bases and J by 8 bases, with 5 bases between. In DNA form, the CDR3 reads TGTGCCAGCAGCTTCAGGGATTCACCCCTCCACTTT. Translation: CASSFRDSPLHF. Full variable domain (missing parts from reference TRBV7-2 and TRBJ1-6): GAGVSQSPSNKVTEKGKDVELRCDPISGHTALYWYRQSLGQGLEFLIYFQGNSAPDKSGLPSDRFSAERTGGSVSTLTIQRTQQEDSAVYLCASSFRDSPLHFGNGTRLTVT.

This chain connects TRBV11-3 to TRBJ1-5, with D possibly being TRBD1 (6 bases). CDR3 length equals 16 residues. The V gene's germline CDR1 is SGHNT and CDR2 YENEEA. The V gene lost 3 bases and the J gene lost 0 bases, with 12 bases spanning the gap. The CDR3 DNA sequence: TGTGCCAGCAGCTTTCCCTGGACAGTTAGCAATCAGCCCCAGCATTTT. It yields the protein CASSFPWTVSNQPQHF.

The table lists this clone with a count of one. The chain carries TRBV28 and TRBJ1-6; possibly TRBD1 for D (6 bases). The CDR3 consists of 12 residues. The germline CDR1 and CDR2 sequences are MDHEN and SYDVKM. Trimming pared 8 bases from V and 7 bases from J, leaving 9 bases between. The CDR3 coding sequence is TGTGCCAGCTACAGGGTAAATTCACCCCTCCACTTT. Translation gives CASYRVNSPLHF. Complete variable domain (other parts from reference TRBV28 and TRBJ1-6): DVKVTQSSRYLVKRTGEKVFLECVQDMDHENMFWYRQDPGLGLRLIYFSYDVKMKEKGDIPEGYSVSREKKERFSLILESASTNQTSMYLCASYRVNSPLHFGNGTRLTVT.

The CDR3 loop is CSARGTGGGSEQFF. The CDR3 coding sequence is TGCAGCGCCAGAGGGACAGGGGGCGGTTCCGAGCAGTTCTTC. This chain uses TRBV29-1 with TRBJ2-1; 12 bases are shared with TRBD1. The germline V gene has CDR1 SQVTM and CDR2 ANQGSEA. The length of the CDR3 is 14 residues. After removal of 7 bases from V and 10 bases from J, the junction contained 11 bases not matched to a gene.

The chain joins TRBV10-3 to TRBJ2-3, with TRBD2 identical over 10 bases. Germline CDR1 is ENHRY and CDR2 is SYGVKD. Trimming cost V 2 bases and J 5 bases; bases outside gene matches: 4. The CDR3 has 15 residues. DNA of the CDR3: TGTGCCATCAGTGAGGGTAGCGGGGGGAGAGATACGCAGTATTTT. Translation gives CAISEGSGGRDTQYF.

The table lists this clone with a few counts. V and J are TRBV6-1 and TRBJ1-2, with D uncertain. Per the germline V gene, CDR1 is MNHNS and CDR2 is SASEGT. The CDR3 sequence is 13 residues long. V was trimmed by 3 bases and J by 3 bases, leaving 8 bases between them. The CDR3 nucleotides read TGTGCCAGCAGTGACTCCGGGGACTATGGCTACACCTTC. This codes for CASSDSGDYGYTF.

The chain couples TRBV30 to TRBJ2-2; 8 bases are shared with TRBD1. The CDR3 consists of 15 residues. V lost 3 bases, J lost 3 bases, and 6 bases stayed unmatched. Per the germline V gene, CDR1 is GTSNPN and CDR2 is SVGIG (reference sequence). This CDR3 is CAWRIGQGYTGELFF. The CDR3, as DNA: TGTGCCTGGAGGATCGGACAGGGTTACACCGGGGAGCTGTTTTTT.

The V call is TRBV5-4, the J call TRBJ2-5; a possible D gene is TRBD1 (6 bases). Trimming removed 0 bases at V and 13 bases at J, with 13 bases between. CDR3 size: 12 residues. CDR1 and CDR2 (germline): SGHNT, YYREEE (reference sequence). Here the CDR3 DNA reads TGTGCCAGCAGCTTGGCCAACTCGGACAGGTACTTC. It codes for CASSLANSDRYF.

This rearrangement joins TRBV21-1 to TRBJ2-1. TRBV21-1 is a pseudogene segment. This CDR3 is 13 amino acids long. In DNA form, the CDR3 reads TGTGCCAGCAGCCGCCCAAGGGACGATGAGCAGTTCTTC. Translation gives CASSRPRDDEQFF.

J is TRBJ1-1 and V is TRBV10-3; D is perhaps TRBD1 (5 bases). CDR3 length: 15 residues. Trimming took off 6 bases at V and 2 bases at J, with 16 bases between the two ends. CDR1 ENHRY and CDR2 SYGVKD come from the germline V gene. Here the CDR3 DNA reads TGTGCCATCAGGGGGGATGGCGGCCTTAACACTGAAGCTTTCTTT. Its translation is CAIRGDGGLNTEAFF.

This sequence joins TRBV2 and TRBJ1-1, with TRBD1 identical over 9 bases. Germline V gene data show CDR1 as SNHLY and CDR2 as FYNNEI. The V gene end was trimmed by 4 bases and the J gene end by 11 bases; junction bases not matched to a gene: 14. This CDR3 contains 15 residues. The CDR3 DNA reads TGTGCCAGCAGTGGAGGACAGGGGACTCTTAGAAGGGCTTTCTTT. This sequence encodes CASSGGQGTLRRAFF. Combining the CDR3 with reference TRBV2 and TRBJ1-1 gives the whole variable domain EPEVTQTPSHQVTQMGQEVILRCVPISNHLYFYWYRQILGQKVEFLVSFYNNEISEKSEIFDDQFSVERPDGSNFTLKIRSTKLEDSAMYFCASSGGQGTLRRAFFGQGTRLTVV.

Of note for this clone: At one of its ends the junction is not consistent with the germline gene, which may arise from a read error. The chain combines TRBV5-1 with TRBJ2-6, with 7 bases lining up with TRBD1. CDR1 is SGHRS and CDR2 is YFSETQ in the germline V gene. This CDR3 has 15 residues. Here the CDR3 DNA reads TGCGCCAGCAGTTTGACAGGGCCTGGGGCCAACGTCCCGACTTTC. This sequence encodes CASSLTGPGANVPTF.

J is TRBJ2-1 and V is TRBV5-1; 8 bases align to TRBD2. CDR1 is SGHRS and CDR2 is YFSETQ in the germline V gene. Unmatched junction bases numbered 6, after V lost 1 base and J lost 6 bases. The CDR3 length is 15 residues. CDR3 coding DNA: TGCGCCAGCAGCTTGACTAGCGGTATATTCAATGAGCAGTTCTTC. Its protein product is CASSLTSGIFNEQFF.

The rearrangement uses TRBV6-1 and TRBJ2-7, with D tentatively TRBD1 or TRBD2 (5 bases each). Germline lookup yields CDR1 MNHNS and CDR2 SASEGT. The CDR3 sequence is 14 residues long. V lost 0 bases and J 3 bases, leaving 9 bases between the germline ends. The DNA of the CDR3 is TGTGCCAGCAGTGAAGCGGGACCGGACTACGAGCAGTACTTC. This translates into CASSEAGPDYEQYF.

This chain uses TRBV2 with TRBJ1-5; D not certain. CDR1 and CDR2 from the germline V gene are SNHLY and FYNNEI. V lost 9 bases and J lost 0, with 15 bases in between. The CDR3 covers 15 residues. CDR3 region: CASFREPDSNQPQHF. The CDR3, as DNA: TGTGCCAGTTTTCGGGAACCAGATAGCAATCAGCCCCAGCATTTT.

The V and J genes are TRBV6-4 and TRBJ1-6; D gene uncertain. The CDR3 length is 15 residues. Germline loops: CDR1 MRHNA, CDR2 SNTAGT. The V and J ends lost 4 bases and 5 bases respectively, with 12 bases between them. The CDR3 DNA is TGTGCCAGCAGTGGACCTTCAACCCATAATTCACCCCTCCACTTT. It specifies CASSGPSTHNSPLHF.